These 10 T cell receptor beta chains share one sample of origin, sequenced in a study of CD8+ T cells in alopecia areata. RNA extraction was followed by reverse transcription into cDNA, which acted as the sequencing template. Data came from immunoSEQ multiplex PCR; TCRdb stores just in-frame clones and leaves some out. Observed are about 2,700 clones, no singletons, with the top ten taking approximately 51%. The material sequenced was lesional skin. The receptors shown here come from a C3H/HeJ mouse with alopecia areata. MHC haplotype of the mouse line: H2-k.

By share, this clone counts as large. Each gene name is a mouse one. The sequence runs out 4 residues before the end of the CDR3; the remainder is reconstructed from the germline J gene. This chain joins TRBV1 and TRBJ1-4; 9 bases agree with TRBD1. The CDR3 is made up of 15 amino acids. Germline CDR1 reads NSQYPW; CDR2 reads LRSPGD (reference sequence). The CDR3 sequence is CTCSAEDRGGERLFF. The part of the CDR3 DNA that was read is TGCACCTGCAGTGCAGAGGACAGGGGTGGCGAA.

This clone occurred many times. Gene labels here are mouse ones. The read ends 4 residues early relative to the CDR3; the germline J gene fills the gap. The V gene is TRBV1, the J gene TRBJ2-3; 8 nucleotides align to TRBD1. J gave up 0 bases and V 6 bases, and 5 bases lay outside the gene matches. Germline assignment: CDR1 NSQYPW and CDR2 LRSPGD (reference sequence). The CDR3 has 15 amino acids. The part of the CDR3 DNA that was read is TGCACCTGCAGGGGGACAGGCCATAGTGCAGAA. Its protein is CTCRGTGHSAE. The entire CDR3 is CTCRGTGHSAETLYF.

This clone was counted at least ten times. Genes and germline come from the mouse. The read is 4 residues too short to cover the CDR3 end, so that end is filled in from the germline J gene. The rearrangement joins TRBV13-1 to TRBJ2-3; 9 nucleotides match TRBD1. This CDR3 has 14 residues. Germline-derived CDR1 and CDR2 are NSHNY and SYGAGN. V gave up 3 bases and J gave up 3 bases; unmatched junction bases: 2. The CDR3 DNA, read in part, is TGTGCCAGCAGTGGGGGACAGGGAGCAGAA. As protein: CASSGGQGAE. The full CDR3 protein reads CASSGGQGAETLYF.

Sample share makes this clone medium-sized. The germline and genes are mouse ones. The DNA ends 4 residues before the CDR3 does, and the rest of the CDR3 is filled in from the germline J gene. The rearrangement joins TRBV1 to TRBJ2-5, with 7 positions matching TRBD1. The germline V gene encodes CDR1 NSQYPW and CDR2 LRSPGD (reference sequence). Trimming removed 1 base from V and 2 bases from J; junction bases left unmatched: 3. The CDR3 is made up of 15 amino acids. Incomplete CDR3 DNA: TGCACCTGCAGTGCAGCGACAGGGCGCCAAGAC. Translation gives CTCSAATGRQD. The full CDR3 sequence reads CTCSAATGRQDTQYF. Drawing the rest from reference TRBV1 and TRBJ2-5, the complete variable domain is VTLLEQNPRWRLVPRGQAVNLRCILKNSQYPWMSWYQQDLQKQLQWLFTLRSPGDKEVKSLPGADYLATRVTDTELRLQVANMSQGRTLYCTCSAATGRQDTQYFGPGTRLLVL.

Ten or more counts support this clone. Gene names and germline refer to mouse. The covered CDR3 bases are TGTGCCAGCGGTGATGGGACTCCTTGGGCT. Protein product: CASGDGTPWA. The entire CDR3 is CASGDGTPWAEQFF. The chain joins TRBV13-2 to TRBJ2-1; the D gene is possibly TRBD2 (5 bases). The CDR3 end is not reached by the read, which stops 4 residues before it; the germline J gene fills it in. The CDR3 is made up of 14 amino acids. Germline CDR1 NNHNN, CDR2 SYGAGS (reference sequence).

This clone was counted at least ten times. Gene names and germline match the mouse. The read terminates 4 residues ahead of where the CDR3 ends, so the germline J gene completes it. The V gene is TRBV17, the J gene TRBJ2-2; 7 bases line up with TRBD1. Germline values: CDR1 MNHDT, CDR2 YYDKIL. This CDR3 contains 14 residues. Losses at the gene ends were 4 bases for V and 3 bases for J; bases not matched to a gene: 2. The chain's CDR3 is CASSTGTDTGQLYF. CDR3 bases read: TGTGCTAGCAGTACCGGGACAGACACCGGG. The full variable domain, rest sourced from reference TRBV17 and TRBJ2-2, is DTTVKQNPRYKLARVGKPVNLICSQTMNHDTMYWYQKKPNQAPKLLLFYYDKILNREADTFEKFQSSRPNNSFCSLYIGSAGLEYSAMYLCASSTGTDTGQLYFGEGSKLTVL.

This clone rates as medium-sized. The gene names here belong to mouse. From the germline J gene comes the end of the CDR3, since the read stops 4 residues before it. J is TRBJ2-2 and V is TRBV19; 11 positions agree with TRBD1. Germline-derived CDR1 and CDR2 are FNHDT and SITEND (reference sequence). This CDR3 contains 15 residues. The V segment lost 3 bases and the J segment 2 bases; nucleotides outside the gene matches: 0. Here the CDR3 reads CASSRDRGNTGQLYF. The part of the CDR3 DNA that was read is TGTGCCAGCAGTAGGGACAGGGGGAACACCGGG.

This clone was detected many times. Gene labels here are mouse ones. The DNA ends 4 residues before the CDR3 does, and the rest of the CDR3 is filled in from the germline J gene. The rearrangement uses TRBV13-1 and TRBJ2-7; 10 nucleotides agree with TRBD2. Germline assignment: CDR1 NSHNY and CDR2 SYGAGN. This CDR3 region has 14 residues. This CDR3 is CASSDWGGADEQYF. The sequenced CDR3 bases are TGTGCCAGCAGTGACTGGGGGGGCGCGGAT.

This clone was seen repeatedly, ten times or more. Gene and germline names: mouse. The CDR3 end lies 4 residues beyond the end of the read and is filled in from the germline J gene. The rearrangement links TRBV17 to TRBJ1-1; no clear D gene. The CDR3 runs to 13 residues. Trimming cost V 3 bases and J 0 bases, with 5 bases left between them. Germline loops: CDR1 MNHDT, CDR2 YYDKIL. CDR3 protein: CASSSQANTEVFF. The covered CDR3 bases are TGTGCTAGCAGTAGTCAAGCAAACACA.

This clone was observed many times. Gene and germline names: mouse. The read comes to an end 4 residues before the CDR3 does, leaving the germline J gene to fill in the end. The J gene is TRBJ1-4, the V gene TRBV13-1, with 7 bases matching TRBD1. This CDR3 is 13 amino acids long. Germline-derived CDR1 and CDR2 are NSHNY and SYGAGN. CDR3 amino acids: CASSDRVGERLFF. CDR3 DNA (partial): TGTGCCAGCAGCGACAGGGTTGGCGAA.